This TCR beta chain was sequenced during a study of cytomegalovirus exposure and HLA in healthy donors. Study-level results: According to the study, around 160 TCR beta chains were cytomegalovirus-associated. High sensitivity and specificity were reportedly achieved when the classifier diagnosed cytomegalovirus status.

With 60 Vbeta and 13 Jbeta primers, the PCR was carried out. Measured with immunoSEQ multiplex PCR; TCRdb has only the in-frame clones, and not every one. The sample includes under 200,000 clones, more than 60% seen only once; the top ten take about 4.9%. With respect to this clone: Its antigen is not identified.

Germline CDR1 reads SGHAT; CDR2 reads FQNNGV. J lost 5 bases, V lost 1 base, and 8 bases had no gene match. CDR3 size: 16 residues. The sequencing input was PBMCs. The chain links TRBV11-2 to TRBJ2-5, with 9 nucleotides matching TRBD2. The sequence came from a male donor in good health and CMV-seronegative. The CDR3, as DNA: TGTGCCAGCAGCTTAGGAGCGCGGGGGGGCGTGGAGACCCAGTACTTC. It encodes CASSLGARGGVETQYF.